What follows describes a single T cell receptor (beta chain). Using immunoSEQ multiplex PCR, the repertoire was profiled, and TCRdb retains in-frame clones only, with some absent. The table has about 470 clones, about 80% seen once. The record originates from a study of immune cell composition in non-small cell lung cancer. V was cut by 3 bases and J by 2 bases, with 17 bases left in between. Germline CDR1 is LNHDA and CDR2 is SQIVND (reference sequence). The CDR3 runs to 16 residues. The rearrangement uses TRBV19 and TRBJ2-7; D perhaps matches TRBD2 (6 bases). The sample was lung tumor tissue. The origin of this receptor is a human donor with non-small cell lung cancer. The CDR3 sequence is CASSISVGRGPYEQYF. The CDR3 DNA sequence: TGTGCCAGTAGTATTTCCGTGGGGCGGGGACCCTACGAGCAGTACTTC. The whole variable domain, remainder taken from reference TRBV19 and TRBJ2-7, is DGGITQSPKYLFRKEGQNVTLSCEQNLNHDAMYWYRQDPGQGLRLIYYSQIVNDFQKGDIAEGYSVSREKKESFPLTVTSAQKNPTAFYLCASSISVGRGPYEQYFGPGTRLTVT.